This paragraph covers one TCR beta chain sequence. Recruitment covered about two dozen US areas and drew participants whose ages spanned about 18 to 89 years. Cohorts were based on clinical histories the participants reported. Authors' processing steps: Estimates of nucleated cell counts were drawn from the amplification of reference gene primers. The table came from immunoSEQ multiplex PCR; TCRdb's copy has only in-frame clones and leaves some out. The DNA gave D and trimming, while V, J and clone size come from that table. The sample includes some 290,000 clones, roughly 91% of them seen just once. This record comes from a study of blood T cell repertoires in COVID-19. On the study more broadly: Spain, Italy and the United States supplied samples that represented acute and convalescent COVID-19.

Germline V gives CDR1 SGHNT, CDR2 YYREEE (reference sequence). The CDR3 spans 16 residues. Trimming removed 6 bases at V and 2 bases at J, with 19 bases between. This chain joins TRBV5-4 and TRBJ2-3, with a possible D match to TRBD2 (6 bases). The receptor was derived from a woman between 40 and 50 years old with acute COVID-19. Sequencing was carried out using PBMCs or T cells enriched from blood (not recorded which). This CDR3 is CASTQDGGGTTDTQYF. CDR3 in DNA: TGTGCCAGCACCCAAGATGGGGGAGGCACCACAGATACGCAGTATTTT.